This is a list of T cell receptor beta chains from one sample in a study of graft-versus-host responses after intestinal transplantation. The repertoire was sequenced with immunoSEQ multiplex PCR; TCRdb's copy has only in-frame clones and lacks some. The sample contains 140,000 or so clones, about nine tenths of which appear only once. Their cognate antigens are unknown. The sequenced sample was unstimulated CD4+ T cells sorted from spleen or lymph node cells, obtained before intestinal transplant. The origin of the receptors is a human donor who received an intestinal transplant. Each CDR3 is given with its conserved first and last residue. D genes are given only for firm matches. Rows may omit the clone size; those that give it use once, few, many or a size class.

>TRBJ1-4|TRBV19|TRBD1|few
TGTGCCAGTAGGCCGGGACAGGGGTACAAACTGTTTTTT
CASRPGQGYKLFF
>TRBJ2-7|TRBV7-2|TRBD2|NA
TGTGCCAGCAGCTTAGCTTGGACTAGCTCCCACGAGCAGTACTTC
CASSLAWTSSHEQYF
>TRBJ2-7|TRBV6-5|TRBD2|NA
TGTGCCAGCAGTTACGGGACTAGCGGGAGAAACGAGCAGTACTTC
CASSYGTSGRNEQYF
>TRBJ2-7|TRBV28|TRBD1|NA
TGTGCCAGCAGTTTCTACGGACAGGGCTGGGACGAGCAGTACTTC
CASSFYGQGWDEQYF
>TRBJ2-7|TRBV7-9|NA|NA
TGTGCCAGCAGCTTAGGGTTGGCGGGCGGACTTTACGAGCAGTACTTC
CASSLGLAGGLYEQYF
>TRBJ1-2|TRBV20-1|NA|NA
TGCAGTGCTCTGTTCTATGGCTACACCTTC
CSALFYGYTF
>TRBJ1-2|TRBV19|NA|NA
TGTGCCAGTACCAAAGAGGGGCGGTGGGGCTACACCTTC
CASTKEGRWGYTF
>TRBJ2-3|TRBV7-9|TRBD2|NA
TGTGCCAGCAGCCCCCGAAGCGGGAGTTATGATACGCAGTATTTT
CASSPRSGSYDTQYF
>TRBJ2-7|TRBV4-1|TRBD1|NA
TGCGCCAGCAGCCACTTGGGTTTGGGACAGGGGAGGAACGAGCAGTACTTC
CASSHLGLGQGRNEQYF
>TRBJ2-1|TRBV7-9|NA|few
TGTGCCAGCAGCTTAGCCGTGATGGGGGGCAGGGATGAGCAGTTCTTC
CASSLAVMGGRDEQFF
>TRBJ2-1|TRBV7-7|TRBD1|NA
TGTGCCAGCAGTTCTCAGACAGGGGCCTACAATGAGCAGTTCTTC
CASSSQTGAYNEQFF
>TRBJ1-4|TRBV5-1|NA|NA
TGCGCCAGCAGTCCCGGAGACTTTGAAAAACTGTTTTTT
CASSPGDFEKLFF
>TRBJ1-5|TRBV11-1|NA|NA
TGTGCCAGCAGCTTAGAATATCAGCCCCAGCATTTT
CASSLEYQPQHF
>TRBJ2-3|TRBV29-1|TRBD2|NA
TGCAGCTCTTCCTTTACTAGCGGGAGCGCAGATACGCAGTATTTT
CSSSFTSGSADTQYF
>TRBJ2-3|TRBV1|NA|NA
TGCACCAGCAGCCAAGAACTAGCGGGCGTATACACAGATACGCAGTATTTT
CTSSQELAGVYTDTQYF
>TRBJ1-5|TRBV27|NA|NA
TGTGCCAGCAGTAGGGGGGGGTTTAGCAATCAGCCCCAGCATTTT
CASSRGGFSNQPQHF
>TRBJ2-1|TRBV6-1|NA|NA
TGTGCCAGCTCCACCTACAATGAGCAGTTCTTC
CASSTYNEQFF
>TRBJ2-1|TRBV4-3|TRBD2|NA
TGCGCCAGCAGCTACGTCTCTGGACTAGCGGGAGGGGGTGAGCAGTTCTTC
CASSYVSGLAGGGEQFF
>TRBJ1-2|TRBV4-3|TRBD1|NA
TGCGCCAGCAGCCACGAACAGGGGGCGAAGGATGGCTACACCTTC
CASSHEQGAKDGYTF
>TRBJ2-1|TRBV19|NA|NA
TGTGCCAGTAGTAAGAGGGCCTTGGGCAATGAGCAGTTCTTC
CASSKRALGNEQFF
>TRBJ2-4|TRBV7-2|TRBD2|NA
TGTGCCAGCAGCCCCGGACTAGCAACAGGCCTAGCCAAAAACATTCAGTACTTC
CASSPGLATGLAKNIQYF
>TRBJ1-1|TRBV15|NA|NA
TGTGCCACCAGCAGTACTGTCGCGAACACTGAAGCTTTCTTT
CATSSTVANTEAFF
>TRBJ2-7|TRBV19|TRBD2|NA
TGTGCCAGTAGTATACTAGCGGGAGCCTACGAGCAGTACTTC
CASSILAGAYEQYF
>TRBJ2-1|TRBV11-3|TRBD2|NA
TGTGCCAGCAGCTTAGAGGGGGGACTAGCAGGTAATGAGCAGTTCTTC
CASSLEGGLAGNEQFF
>TRBJ2-1|TRBV7-8|NA|NA
TGTGCCAGCAGCTTACAGCGGCAAATATACAATGAGCAGTTCTTC
CASSLQRQIYNEQFF
>TRBJ1-2|TRBV28|NA|NA
TGTGCCAGCACCCCCGGGGGGCTGAATGGCTACACCTTC
CASTPGGLNGYTF
>TRBJ1-1|TRBV7-3|NA|NA
TGTGCCAGCAGCTTAAAATGGAACACTGAAGCTTTCTTT
CASSLKWNTEAFF
>TRBJ2-3|TRBV5-4|NA|NA
TGTGCCAGCAGCCGGAACTTAGATACGCAGTATTTT
CASSRNLDTQYF
>TRBJ2-3|TRBV20-1|NA|NA
TGCAGTGCTCTAGCGACAGATACGCAGTATTTT
CSALATDTQYF
>TRBJ2-7|TRBV27|TRBD1|NA
TGTGCCAGCAGTTTACAGGGGGCCTACGAGCAGTACTTC
CASSLQGAYEQYF
>TRBJ2-7|TRBV6-4|NA|NA
TGTGCCAGCAGTGACTGGGGGCGGATCGACGAGCAGTACTTC
CASSDWGRIDEQYF
>TRBJ2-7|TRBV7-6|NA|once
TGTGCCAGCAGCACATCGCGCTTCGTTAATAATGACATGGAGCAGTACTTC
CASSTSRFVNNDMEQYF
>TRBJ1-5|TRBV30|NA|NA
TGTGCCTGGAAGGGGGGGGATCGGCAGCCCCAGCATTTT
CAWKGGDRQPQHF
>TRBJ2-1|TRBV4-1|TRBD2|NA
TGCGCCAGCAGTTACAGCGGGAGCGGCAATGAGCAGTTCTTC
CASSYSGSGNEQFF
>TRBJ2-1|TRBV9|TRBD2|NA
TGTGCCAGCAGCGTAGCCCCTAGCGGGAGGTACAATGAGCAGTTCTTC
CASSVAPSGRYNEQFF
>TRBJ1-2|TRBV18|NA|once
TGTGCCAGCTCACTAACAGGCGTCCGAGAAAACTATGGCTACACCTTC
CASSLTGVRENYGYTF
>TRBJ2-7|TRBV4-3|TRBD2|NA
TGCGCCAGCAGTCAAGATCTGGGGACTAGATCCTACGAGCAGTACTTC
CASSQDLGTRSYEQYF
>TRBJ1-3|TRBV14|NA|NA
TGTGCCAGCAGCCGACGGGGGGCTGGAAACACCATATATTTT
CASSRRGAGNTIYF
>TRBJ2-7|TRBV27|NA|NA
TGTGCCAGCAGTGTCTACCGGGACGGCTCCTACGAGCAGTACTTC
CASSVYRDGSYEQYF
>TRBJ2-7|TRBV2|TRBD1|NA
TGTGCCAGCAGTCGACAGGGGGGTCGGTACGAGCAGTACTTC
CASSRQGGRYEQYF